Presented here are 15 T cell receptor beta chains from one specimen sequenced in a study of blood T cell repertoires in COVID-19. Method: immunoSEQ multiplex PCR; TCRdb's copy keeps in-frame clones and lacks some. The table has 200,000 or so clones, approximately 84% seen once. Sequenced: PBMCs or T cells enriched from blood (not recorded which). These receptors came from a man between 60 and 75 years old who had recovered from COVID-19.

The CDR3 nucleotides are TGTGCCAGTAGTACGGGACTTAGGCATCAGCCCCAGCATTTT. Protein product: CASSTGLRHQPQHF. The chain joins TRBV19 to TRBJ1-5; maybe TRBD1 (5 bases). CDR1 and CDR2 (germline): LNHDA, SQIVND (reference sequence). Trimming stripped 4 bases from V and 5 bases from J, with 12 bases between. The CDR3 length is 14 residues.

The rearrangement links TRBV12-5 to TRBJ2-1; TRBD1 is a possible D gene (6 bases). This CDR3 spans 16 amino acids. Germline V CDR1 and CDR2: LGHNT, FRNRAP. Trimming took off 7 bases at V and 6 bases at J, with 22 bases between the two ends. In DNA form, the CDR3 reads TGTGCTAGTGCCAAACGACAGGCCTCATTGTCCAATGAGCAGTTCTTC. Its translation: CASAKRQASLSNEQFF.

CDR3 sequence reads: CASSPRDKPFYGYTF. The DNA for the CDR3 is TGTGCCAGTAGTCCCCGGGACAAACCGTTCTATGGCTACACCTTC. This chain joins TRBV19 and TRBJ1-2; the D gene is possibly TRBD1 (6 bases). Trimming shortened V by 5 bases and J by 4 bases, and 17 bases separated the two germline ends. Germline CDR1 LNHDA, CDR2 SQIVND (reference sequence). CDR3 length: 15 residues. Using reference TRBV19 and TRBJ1-2 for the parts outside the CDR3, the full variable domain is DGGITQSPKYLFRKEGQNVTLSCEQNLNHDAMYWYRQDPGQGLRLIYYSQIVNDFQKGDIAEGYSVSREKKESFPLTVTSAQKNPTAFYLCASSPRDKPFYGYTFGSGTRLTVV.

The rearrangement joins TRBV5-6 to TRBJ2-2; 12 bases line up with TRBD2. The germline gives CDR1 SGHDT, CDR2 YYEEEE. V trimming: 3 bases; J trimming: 2 bases; junction bases outside the gene matches: 8. The CDR3 has 18 residues. CDR3 bases: TGTGCCAGCAGCTCCCGGAGACTAGCGGGGGTAAACACCGGGGAGCTGTTTTTT. Protein product: CASSSRRLAGVNTGELFF. Variable domain in full (rest from reference TRBV5-6 and TRBJ2-2): DAGVTQSPTHLIKTRGQQVTLRCSPKSGHDTVSWYQQALGQGPQFIFQYYEEEERQRGNFPDRFSGHQFPNYSSELNVNALLLGDSALYLCASSSRRLAGVNTGELFFGEGSRLTVL.

The chain links TRBV9 to TRBJ2-1; a weak D match, TRBD2 (6 bases). Germline CDR1 SGDLS, CDR2 YYNGEE. With 0 bases removed from V and 5 bases from J, the gap between germline ends came to 12 bases. The CDR3 is 15 amino acids. Here the CDR3 DNA reads TGTGCCAGCAGCGTAGAGATGGGGACTCACAATGAGCAGTTCTTC. Amino acids: CASSVEMGTHNEQFF. Based on the CDR3 plus reference TRBV9 and TRBJ2-1, the full variable domain is DSGVTQTPKHLITATGQRVTLRCSPRSGDLSVYWYQQSLDQGLQFLIQYYNGEERAKGNILERFSAQQFPDLHSELNLSSLELGDSALYFCASSVEMGTHNEQFFGPGTRLTVL.

V gene TRBV27 combines with J gene TRBJ2-7; weak D call: TRBD2 (5 bases). Between the trimmed V and J ends, which lost 8 bases and 5 bases, there was a span of 16 bases. The CDR3 consists of 13 residues. Germline V gene sequence: CDR1 MNHEY, CDR2 SMNVEV (reference sequence). The CDR3 loop reads CASRGQPLNEQYF. The CDR3 coding sequence is TGTGCCAGCCGGGGTCAGCCCCTGAACGAGCAGTACTTC.

The chain uses TRBV19 and TRBJ1-5; no definite D call. Trimming pared 1 base from V and 0 bases from J, leaving 4 bases between. Per the germline V gene, CDR1 is LNHDA and CDR2 is SQIVND (reference sequence). The CDR3 has 14 amino acids. CDR3 loop: CASSIGYSNQPQHF. The CDR3 DNA sequence: TGTGCCAGTAGTATAGGTTATAGCAATCAGCCCCAGCATTTT. Complete variable domain (other parts from reference TRBV19 and TRBJ1-5): DGGITQSPKYLFRKEGQNVTLSCEQNLNHDAMYWYRQDPGQGLRLIYYSQIVNDFQKGDIAEGYSVSREKKESFPLTVTSAQKNPTAFYLCASSIGYSNQPQHFGDGTRLSIL.

This chain links TRBV7-9 with TRBJ2-7; possibly TRBD2 for D (5 bases). Germline CDR1 and CDR2: SEHNR and FQNEAQ (reference sequence). Trimming removed 4 bases from V and 2 bases from J, with 12 bases in between. There are 14 residues in the CDR3. The CDR3 loop is CASSYAGPAYEQYF. CDR3 nucleotides: TGTGCCAGCAGCTATGCGGGTCCCGCCTACGAGCAGTACTTC.

About this clone itself: One junction end disagrees with the germline gene, perhaps due to a read error. The chain is built from TRBV4-2 and TRBJ2-1; TRBD1 agrees at 9 bases. Germline V lookup: CDR1 LGHNA, CDR2 YNFKEQ. The CDR3 extends over 14 amino acids. CDR3 sequence: CASSPNRDRAEKFF. CDR3 nucleotide sequence: TGTGCCAGCAGCCCCAACCGGGACAGGGCTGAGAAGTTCTTC.

V is TRBV19 and J is TRBJ2-2; 7 bases line up with TRBD1. With 4 bases clipped from V and 2 bases from J, the junction kept 7 bases outside the gene matches. The CDR3 is 16 amino acids. The germline gives CDR1 LNHDA, CDR2 SQIVND (reference sequence). CDR3 residues: CASSTNTGANTGELFF. The CDR3 DNA follows: TGTGCCAGTAGTACTAACACAGGGGCTAACACCGGGGAGCTGTTTTTT.

The CDR3 is CASSSGQGPSHYGYTF. The CDR3 nucleotides read TGTGCCAGCAGCTCCGGACAGGGTCCCTCCCACTATGGCTACACCTTC. The V call is TRBV7-2, the J call TRBJ1-2; 8 bases are shared with TRBD1. The ends lost 4 bases at V and 3 bases at J; junction bases unmatched: 10. In germline, CDR1 is SGHTA, CDR2 FQGNSA. The CDR3 loop spans 16 amino acids.

This clone was seen only once. For the CDR3, the DNA is TGTGCCAGCTCTCCAGCGGGGGCCTCTAGCACAGATACGCAGTATTTT. Its protein product is CASSPAGASSTDTQYF. V usage is TRBV18 and J usage is TRBJ2-3; 8 bases map to TRBD2. Trimming removed 6 bases from V and 0 bases from J; junction bases left unmatched: 8. The CDR3 sequence is 16 residues long. Germline values: CDR1 KGHSH, CDR2 LQKENI.

This chain links TRBV7-8 with TRBJ1-1; D is unclear. This CDR3 is 14 amino acids long. Trimming pared 5 bases from V and 1 base from J, leaving 11 bases between. CDR1 is SGHVS and CDR2 is FQNEAQ in the germline V gene. The CDR3 nucleotides are TGTGCCAGCAGCACCTCGACTAGGAACACTGAAGCTTTCTTT. This sequence encodes CASSTSTRNTEAFF.

The rearrangement links TRBV7-6 to TRBJ2-2; D not resolved. Germline CDR1 reads SGHVS; CDR2 reads FNYEAQ. Deletions cut 4 bases from V and 2 bases from J, with 8 bases between. This CDR3 has 14 amino acids. Here the CDR3 reads CASSWVGNTGELFF. In DNA form, the CDR3 reads TGTGCCAGCAGCTGGGTGGGCAACACCGGGGAGCTGTTTTTT.

V and J are TRBV29-1 and TRBJ1-2; D remains unclear. Trimming stripped 7 bases from V and 2 bases from J, with 11 bases between. Looked up from germline, CDR1 is SQVTM and CDR2 is ANQGSEA. This CDR3 spans 12 amino acids. Written as DNA, the CDR3 is TGCAGCGCCTTGACGGAGAACTATGGCTACACCTTC. Encoded protein: CSALTENYGYTF.